A single T cell receptor (beta chain) is shown here with its context. Its matching antigen is unknown. CFSE-labeled sorted T cells met regulatory or mature dendritic cells for less than 6 days. The protocol was immunoSEQ multiplex PCR, while the TCRdb copy is restricted to in-frame clones and leaves out a portion. The table records 9,500 to 12,000 clones, about 90% of them present only once. The CDR3 consists of 15 residues. V lost 0 bases, J lost 9 bases, and 15 bases lay in between. Per germline, CDR1 MGHDK and CDR2 SYGVNS. The entry originates in a study of regulatory dendritic cells for organ transplantation. Points from the study as a whole: Mature dendritic cells appeared to drive more memory CD8+ clonal expansion than regulatory ones.

This sequence was found in a human donor in good health. The V gene is TRBV25-1, the J gene TRBJ2-1, with D perhaps matching TRBD2 (6 bases). Sequencing was carried out using naive CD8+ T cells from blood cultured with dendritic cells. As to subset: CD45RA+ naive T cells. CDR3 in amino acids: CASSEYIGGAGEQFF. CDR3 DNA sequence: TGTGCCAGCAGTGAATATATAGGAGGGGCGGGTGAGCAGTTCTTC.